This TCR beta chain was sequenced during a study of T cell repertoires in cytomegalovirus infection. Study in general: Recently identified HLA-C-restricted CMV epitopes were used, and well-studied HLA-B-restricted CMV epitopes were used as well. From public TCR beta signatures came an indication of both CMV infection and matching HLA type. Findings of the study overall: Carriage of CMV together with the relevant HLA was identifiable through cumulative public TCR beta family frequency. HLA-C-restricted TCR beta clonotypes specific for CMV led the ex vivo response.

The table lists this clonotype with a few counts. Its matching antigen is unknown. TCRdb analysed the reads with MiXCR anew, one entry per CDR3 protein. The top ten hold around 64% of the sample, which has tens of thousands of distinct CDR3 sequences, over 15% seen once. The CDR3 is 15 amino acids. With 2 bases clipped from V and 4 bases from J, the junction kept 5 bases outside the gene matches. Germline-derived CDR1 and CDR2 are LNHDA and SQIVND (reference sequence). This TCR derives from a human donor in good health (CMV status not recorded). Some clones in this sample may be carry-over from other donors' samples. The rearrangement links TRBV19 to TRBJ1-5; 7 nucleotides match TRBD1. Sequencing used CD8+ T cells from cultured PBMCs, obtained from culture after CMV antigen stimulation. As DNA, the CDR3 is TGTGCCAGTAGTATACGGGACAGTTTTAATCAGCCCCAGCATTTT. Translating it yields CASSIRDSFNQPQHF.